Listed below are T cell receptor beta chains from one sample, sequenced in a study of CD8 T cell repertoires and HIV-1 epitope variants. Libraries were prepared by immunoSEQ multiplex PCR; TCRdb keeps only in-frame clonotypes and omits some of them. The sample gives roughly 4,600 clones, approximately 70% of which show up once; about 38% is in the top ten. These receptors are not linked to any known antigen. Sequencing was carried out using cultured CD8+ T cells derived from PBMCs. These receptor sequences come from a male donor with HIV. CDR3s include the opening cysteine and the closing phenylalanine or tryptophan. D genes are given only for firm matches. Only part of the rows carry a size: once, few, many, or a class if the clone is expanded.

clone_size | cdr3_length | j_call | d_call | v_call | cdr3_aa | cdr3_nt
- | 15 | TRBJ1-4 | - | TRBV7-2 | CASSLDWEINEKLFF | TGTGCCAGCAGCTTAGATTGGGAGATTAATGAAAAACTGTTTTTT
- | 18 | TRBJ2-1 | TRBD2 | TRBV19 | CASSTGLAGDSSYNEQFF | TGTGCCAGTAGTACGGGGCTAGCGGGCGATAGCTCCTACAATGAGCAGTTCTTC
- | 15 | TRBJ2-3 | TRBD2 | TRBV5-1 | CASSAGTTGADTQYF | TGCGCCAGCAGCGCCGGGACTACCGGTGCAGATACGCAGTATTTT
few | 16 | TRBJ1-2 | - | TRBV5-6 | CASSLYPQDINYGYTF | TGTGCCAGCAGCTTGTACCCCCAGGATATTAACTATGGCTACACCTTC
- | 11 | TRBJ1-1 | - | TRBV10-3 | CAIWRGGEAFF | TGTGCCATCTGGCGGGGGGGGGAAGCTTTCTTT
- | 16 | TRBJ1-1 | TRBD1 | TRBV9 | CASSVGAGGLNTEAFF | TGTGCCAGCAGCGTAGGGGCAGGGGGCCTCAACACTGAAGCTTTCTTT
- | 14 | TRBJ1-2 | - | TRBV6-5 | CASSYQGGAGGYTF | TGTGCCAGCAGTTACCAAGGAGGGGCCGGGGGCTACACCTTC
few | 14 | TRBJ1-5 | - | TRBV28 | CASSLEQAYQPQHF | TGTGCCAGCAGTTTAGAACAGGCATATCAGCCCCAGCATTTT
- | 14 | TRBJ1-5 | - | TRBV6-5 | CASSLAGPDQPQHF | TGTGCCAGCTCCTTGGCGGGACCTGATCAGCCCCAGCATTTT
- | 15 | TRBJ1-5 | - | TRBV15 | CATSRRTDPNQPQHF | TGTGCCACCAGCAGACGGACGGACCCTAATCAGCCCCAGCATTTT
once | 13 | TRBJ2-7 | TRBD1 | TRBV2 | CARTGTGPYEQYF | TGTGCCAGAACTGGGACAGGGCCCTACGAGCAGTACTTC
- | 14 | TRBJ1-6 | - | TRBV4-3 | CASSQDDGVEPLHF | TGCGCCAGCAGCCAAGATGATGGGGTCGAACCCCTCCACTTT
- | 15 | TRBJ1-3 | TRBD1 | TRBV27 | CASSQTGTAGNTIYF | TGTGCCAGCAGTCAAACCGGGACAGCTGGAAACACCATATATTTT
- | 15 | TRBJ1-5 | TRBD1 | TRBV7-9 | CASSSTGQGNQPQHF | TGTGCCAGCAGCTCTACGGGACAGGGCAATCAGCCCCAGCATTTT
- | 15 | TRBJ2-1 | - | TRBV28 | CASILGAEGRNEQFF | TGTGCCAGCATCTTGGGGGCGGAAGGGAGGAATGAGCAGTTCTTC
- | 15 | TRBJ2-7 | TRBD1 | TRBV5-1 | CASSSPETGSHEQYF | TGCGCCAGCAGCTCCCCCGAGACAGGGAGCCACGAGCAGTACTTC
- | 15 | TRBJ1-5 | TRBD1 | TRBV2 | CASSGGQGAYQPQHF | TGTGCCAGCAGTGGAGGACAGGGGGCCTATCAGCCCCAGCATTTT
once | 8 | TRBJ2-1 | - | TRBV6-1 | CAWNEQFF | TGTGCATGGAATGAGCAGTTCTTC
- | 13 | TRBJ1-1 | TRBD1 | TRBV11-1 | CASSLGQGTEAFF | TGTGCCAGCAGCCTGGGACAGGGAACTGAAGCTTTCTTT
- | 12 | TRBJ1-5 | - | TRBV7-9 | CASSQINQPQHF | TGTGCCAGCAGCCAGATCAATCAGCCCCAGCATTTT
- | 13 | TRBJ1-3 | - | TRBV5-4 | CASSFVGGNTIYF | TGTGCCAGCAGCTTCGTTGGGGGAAACACCATATATTTT
- | 15 | TRBJ1-4 | - | TRBV28 | CASSRSRIGDEKLFF | TGTGCCAGCAGCCGTTCCCGCATAGGGGATGAAAAACTGTTTTTT
- | 14 | TRBJ2-7 | - | TRBV27 | CASSLSAGPYEQYF | TGTGCCAGCAGTTTAAGTGCGGGACCCTACGAGCAGTACTTC
- | 13 | TRBJ1-2 | - | TRBV7-9 | CASSHHRGYGYTF | TGTGCCAGCAGCCATCACCGGGGTTATGGCTACACCTTC
- | 14 | TRBJ2-5 | TRBD2 | TRBV5-6 | CASSGLAREETQYF | TGTGCCAGCAGCGGACTAGCGAGGGAAGAGACCCAGTACTTC
few | 13 | TRBJ2-1 | - | TRBV7-9 | CASSQEEWDEQFF | TGTGCCAGCAGCCAGGAGGAGTGGGATGAGCAGTTCTTC
- | 16 | TRBJ1-5 | - | TRBV7-8 | CASSLTQVGAGQPQHF | TGTGCCAGCAGTCTTACCCAGGTCGGGGCAGGGCAGCCCCAGCATTTT
- | 15 | TRBJ1-1 | TRBD1 | TRBV4-1 | CASSQAPGGDTEAFF | TGCGCCAGCAGCCAAGCCCCAGGGGGGGACACTGAAGCTTTCTTT
- | 13 | TRBJ2-2 | - | TRBV10-3 | CAIRQENTGELFF | TGTGCCATCAGGCAAGAAAACACCGGGGAGCTGTTTTTT
- | 13 | TRBJ1-1 | - | TRBV5-8 | CASRKSWGSEAFF | TGTGCCAGCAGGAAAAGCTGGGGGTCTGAAGCTTTCTTT
- | 14 | TRBJ2-1 | TRBD2 | TRBV29-1 | CSVDGGGMYNEQFF | TGCAGCGTTGACGGCGGGGGGATGTACAATGAGCAGTTCTTC
few | 15 | TRBJ1-5 | - | TRBV4-1 | CASSEEWGLNQPQHF | TGCGCCAGCAGCGAAGAATGGGGATTAAATCAGCCCCAGCATTTT
- | 12 | TRBJ2-7 | - | TRBV2 | CASSESVREQYF | TGTGCCAGCAGTGAAAGCGTTAGGGAGCAGTACTTC